The clone carrying this TCR beta chain appeared once. Authors' data handling: Estimates of nucleated cell counts were drawn from the amplification of reference gene primers. Assay used: immunoSEQ multiplex PCR; TCRdb lists only in-frame clones, some missing. That table gives V, J and clone size, and the DNA gave D and trimming. The sample lists some 110,000 clones; less than 80% were seen once. This specimen belongs to a study of blood T cell repertoires in COVID-19. Overall study: COVID-19 samples, acute and convalescent, were from the United States, Italy and Spain.

V was clipped by 5 bases and J by 3 bases, with 16 bases between them. The CDR3 sequence is 15 residues long. Germline lookup yields CDR1 KGHSH and CDR2 LQKENI. The sequenced material came from peripheral blood. The receptor comes from a middle-aged man with acute or convalescent COVID-19. The V and J genes are TRBV18 and TRBJ2-5; D is perhaps TRBD1 (5 bases). CDR3 residues: CASSYAGLGEETQYF. The CDR3 nucleotides are TGTGCCAGCTCATACGCAGGGTTAGGGGAAGAGACCCAGTACTTC.